Below, one TCR beta chain is given with its context. This entry is derived from a study of blood T cell repertoires in COVID-19. Study in general: T cells, B-cell-depleted T cells, or PBMCs provided the cDNA or gDNA that served as material.

Recruits, aged 18 to 89 years, lived in under 25 US areas. Categorization into cohorts depended on clinical history that participants reported. Each recovered donor of Cohort 3 presented with two negative PCRs, clearance, or symptom resolution. Method: immunoSEQ multiplex PCR; TCRdb's copy keeps in-frame clones and lacks some. The sample lists about 350,000 clones, over 75% seen once, with roughly 0.94% in the top ten. CDR1 and CDR2 (germline): MNHEY, SVGAGI. After removal of 6 bases from V and 8 bases from J, the junction contained 7 bases not matched to a gene. The CDR3 totals 13 residues. V is TRBV6-5 and J is TRBJ2-1; 7 positions match TRBD2. The receptor was isolated from a woman in her 30s who had recovered from COVID-19. Sequencing input: PBMCs or T cells enriched from blood (not recorded which). The DNA for the CDR3 is TGTGCCAGCAGCTGGGCTACTAGCGATGAGCAGTTCTTC. It codes for CASSWATSDEQFF.